Listed below are T cell receptor beta chains from one sample, sequenced in a study of early T cells in non-severe SARS-CoV-2 infection. TCRdb re-derived calls from the 5' RACE reads in MiXCR, one entry per CDR3 protein. The repertoire consists of 65,000 to 80,000 distinct CDR3 sequences, with around 14% occurring once and the leading ten covering 6%. Sequencing used whole blood. The source is an adult who was a healthcare worker with PCR-confirmed SARS-CoV-2 infection or an uninfected control (not recorded which). CDR3s include the opening cysteine and the closing phenylalanine or tryptophan. A D gene is named only where the DNA matches it firmly. The size entry is marked missing in some rows and otherwise reads once, few, many or a size class.

>TRBV27|TRBD1|TRBJ2-7|few
CASSVLGTGVEEQYF
TGTGCCAGCAGTGTGCTGGGGACAGGGGTAGAAGAGCAGTACTTC
>TRBV20-1|NA|TRBJ2-7|many
CSAADSSPSYEQYF
TGCAGTGCCGCGGACAGTTCACCTTCCTACGAGCAGTACTTC
>TRBV20-1|TRBD1|TRBJ2-1|NA
CSAGYRGRGNEQFF
TGCAGTGCTGGATACAGGGGGCGAGGGAATGAGCAGTTCTTC
>TRBV6-5|TRBD1|TRBJ1-6|many
CASSYSSGTGRSPLHF
TGTGCCAGCAGTTACTCGAGCGGGACAGGGAGGTCACCCCTCCACTTT
>TRBV5-1|NA|TRBJ1-4|few
CASRAGLGNEKLFF
TGCGCCAGCCGGGCGGGGCTGGGTAATGAAAAACTGTTTTTT
>TRBV27|TRBD2|TRBJ2-7|NA
CASSPGTRVREQYF
TGTGCCAGCAGTCCAGGGACTAGAGTGCGCGAGCAGTACTTC
>TRBV9|TRBD2|TRBJ2-1|NA
CASSGLAGSSEQFF
TGTGCCAGCTCGGGACTAGCGGGATCAAGCGAGCAGTTCTTC
>TRBV10-2|TRBD1|TRBJ2-1|NA
CASAANRGHGNEQFF
TGCGCCAGCGCTGCTAACAGGGGCCATGGAAATGAGCAGTTCTTC
>TRBV11-2|NA|TRBJ2-2|few
CASSLGHTNTGELFF
TGTGCCAGCAGCTTAGGACATACGAACACCGGGGAGCTGTTTTTT
>TRBV11-2|TRBD2|TRBJ2-1|few
CASSSKAGTSSLDEQFF
TGTGCCAGCAGCTCGAAAGCCGGGACTAGCTCTCTGGATGAGCAGTTCTTC
>TRBV9|NA|TRBJ1-1|NA
CASSVDENTEAFF
TGTGCCAGCAGCGTAGATGAGAACACTGAAGCTTTCTTT
>TRBV28|TRBD1|TRBJ1-6|NA
CASSSDRAGHSPLHF
TGTGCCAGCAGTTCGGACAGGGCGGGACATTCACCCCTCCACTTT
>TRBV7-8|NA|TRBJ2-7|NA
CASSDVSSYEQYF
TGTGCCAGCAGCGACGTCTCAAGCTACGAGCAGTACTTC
>TRBV7-9|NA|TRBJ2-7|NA
CASSSNNPYEQYF
TGTGCCAGCAGCTCTAATAATCCCTACGAGCAGTACTTC
>TRBV28|NA|TRBJ1-5|many
CASSFGGNQPQHF
TGTGCCAGCAGTTTTGGAGGAAATCAGCCCCAGCATTTT
>TRBV15|NA|TRBJ2-1|many
CATSRDKLSSYNEQFF
TGTGCCACCAGCAGAGATAAACTAAGCTCCTACAATGAGCAGTTCTTC
>TRBV27|NA|TRBJ1-6|NA
CASRPQVAVPRSPLHF
TGTGCCAGCAGACCACAGGTCGCTGTACCCCGTTCACCCCTCCACTTT
>TRBV11-2|NA|TRBJ2-5|NA
CASSLRREETQYF
TGTGCCAGCAGCTTAAGGAGAGAAGAGACCCAGTACTTC
>TRBV20-1|NA|TRBJ2-1|few
CSARIKNEQFF
TGCAGTGCCCGTATAAAAAATGAGCAGTTCTTC
>TRBV9|NA|TRBJ1-4|NA
CASSVVAEDGKLFF
TGTGCCAGCAGCGTGGTCGCCGAGGACGGAAAACTGTTTTTT
>TRBV29-1|TRBD2|TRBJ2-7|NA
CSYSSGVYEQYF
TGCAGTTATTCTAGCGGGGTCTACGAGCAGTACTTC
>TRBV7-2|NA|TRBJ1-1|NA
CASSSAGTPGNTEAFF
TGTGCCAGCAGCTCGGCCGGGACCCCAGGGAACACTGAAGCTTTCTTT
>TRBV7-2|NA|TRBJ2-5|NA
CASRTYLGETQYF
TGTGCCAGCAGAACCTACCTTGGGGAGACCCAGTACTTC
>TRBV27|NA|TRBJ1-6|many
CASSLYDSGVEGSPLHF
TGTGCCAGCAGTTTATACGACAGTGGGGTTGAGGGGTCACCCCTCCACTTT
>TRBV12-3/TRBV12-4|NA|TRBJ2-2|many
CASSFRVSMKRGELFF
TGTGCCAGCAGTTTCCGGGTCTCGATGAAGAGAGGGGAGCTGTTTTTT
>TRBV3-1|NA|TRBJ2-7|many
CASSRSGRSSYEQYF
TGTGCCAGCAGCCGATCGGGACGAAGCTCCTACGAGCAGTACTTC
>TRBV29-1|NA|TRBJ2-7|NA
CSVLRGPYYEQYF
TGCAGCGTCCTCCGGGGACCCTACTACGAGCAGTACTTC
>TRBV9|NA|TRBJ1-5|NA
CASSVTGFGQPQHF
TGTGCCAGCAGCGTAACAGGGTTTGGTCAGCCCCAGCATTTT
>TRBV12-5|NA|TRBJ2-1|NA
CASGLRTTQKDNEQFF
TGTGCTAGTGGACTAAGGACCACCCAGAAGGACAATGAGCAGTTCTTC
>TRBV7-9|NA|TRBJ1-1|many
CASSPRQQENTEAFF
TGTGCCAGCAGCCCCAGACAGCAGGAGAACACTGAAGCTTTCTTT
>TRBV4-2|NA|TRBJ1-2|NA
CASSQDWQGGYGYTF
TGTGCCAGCAGCCAAGATTGGCAGGGAGGTTATGGCTACACCTTC
>TRBV20-1|TRBD1|TRBJ1-1|NA
CSADRGLNTEAFF
TGCAGTGCAGACAGGGGGCTGAACACTGAAGCTTTCTTT
>TRBV7-2|NA|TRBJ2-7|NA
CASSPPGPSYEQYF
TGTGCCAGCAGCCCCCCGGGACCTAGTTACGAGCAGTACTTC
>TRBV3-1|NA|TRBJ1-6|NA
CASSQGVLGSSYNSPLHF
TGTGCCAGCAGCCAAGGGGTACTAGGGAGCTCCTATAATTCACCCCTCCACTTT
>TRBV4-1|NA|TRBJ2-3|many
CASPPAPGPRTDTQYF
TGCGCCAGCCCCCCGGCCCCGGGACCCCGCACAGATACGCAGTATTTT
>TRBV3-1|TRBD1|TRBJ2-3|few
CASSFGTGADTQYF
TGTGCCAGCAGTTTCGGGACAGGGGCAGATACGCAGTATTTT
>TRBV11-1|TRBD1|TRBJ1-6|NA
CASSLQTGNNSPLHF
TGTGCCAGCAGCTTACAGACAGGGAATAATTCACCCCTCCACTTT
>TRBV2|NA|TRBJ2-7|few
CASSGQNLYEQYF
TGTGCCAGCAGTGGACAGAACCTATACGAGCAGTACTTC
>TRBV4-2|NA|TRBJ1-4|NA
CASSQDQGGNEKLFF
TGTGCCAGCAGCCAAGACCAAGGAGGAAATGAAAAACTGTTTTTT
>TRBV7-2|TRBD2|TRBJ2-1|many
CASTNPSGGSSYNEQFF
TGTGCCAGCACCAACCCCAGCGGGGGGAGTTCCTACAATGAGCAGTTCTTC
>TRBV9|NA|TRBJ1-1|many
CASSVVTSGEAFF
TGTGCCAGCAGCGTAGTCACAAGTGGTGAAGCTTTCTTT
>TRBV29-1|NA|TRBJ1-1|NA
CSVDGGAGTMTTEAFF
TGCAGCGTTGACGGTGGGGCAGGGACTATGACCACTGAAGCTTTCTTT
>TRBV6-2/TRBV6-3|NA|TRBJ1-5|many
CASAGRIKPQHF
TGTGCCAGCGCAGGGAGGATCAAGCCCCAGCATTTT
>TRBV5-1|NA|TRBJ2-3|NA
CASSLAGPTPTQYF
TGCGCCAGCAGCTTGGCAGGGCCTACCCCTACGCAGTATTTT
>TRBV28|NA|TRBJ2-3|few
CASSRGGGGADTQYF
TGTGCCAGCAGCCGCGGGGGCGGGGGCGCAGATACGCAGTATTTT
>TRBV7-9|NA|TRBJ2-7|many
CASSLADNEQYF
TGTGCCAGCAGCTTGGCGGACAACGAGCAGTACTTC
>TRBV9|TRBD1|TRBJ1-2|NA
CASSSPGGGYTF
TGTGCCAGCAGCTCACCAGGGGGCGGCTACACCTTC
>TRBV29-1|TRBD2|TRBJ2-1|few
CSGRTSGSYNEQFF
TGCAGCGGAAGGACTAGCGGCTCCTACAATGAGCAGTTCTTC